The 19 T cell receptor beta chains listed next were all sequenced from one sample in a study of shared T cell receptors in the human thymus. The assay was immunoSEQ multiplex PCR, and TCRdb's table has in-frame clones only and misses some. The sample holds 450,000 to 650,000 clones, 75% to 85% seen once. Separately, the same data were catalogued under a study of human thymus T cells.

The sequencing sample was made of thymocytes. The source is a boy younger than two with a congenital heart defect.

This clone appeared once. The chain employs TRBV12-5 and TRBJ2-1; 9 bases agree with TRBD2. This CDR3 comprises 16 residues. Germline values: CDR1 LGHNT, CDR2 FRNRAP. J was trimmed by 5 bases and V by 1 base; bases with no gene match: 6. CDR3 protein: CASGLGLTSGNNEQFF. In nucleotides, the CDR3 is TGTGCTAGTGGTTTGGGGTTGACTAGCGGTAACAATGAGCAGTTCTTC. The entire variable domain, with the rest obtained from reference TRBV12-5 and TRBJ2-1, is as follows: DARVTQTPRHKVTEMGQEVTMRCQPILGHNTVFWYRQTMMQGLELLAYFRNRAPLDDSGMPKDRFSAEMPDATLATLKIQPSEPRDSAVYFCASGLGLTSGNNEQFFGPGTRLTVL.

This clone showed up just a few times. This chain links TRBV28 with TRBJ2-2, with 11 bases aligning to TRBD2. Per the germline V gene, CDR1 is MDHEN and CDR2 is SYDVKM. The CDR3 consists of 16 residues. Trimming at V came to 5 bases and at J to 6 bases, leaving 8 bases not matched to a gene. DNA of the CDR3: TGTGCCAGCAGTCGAGCTAGCGGGAGGACGTCCGGGGAGCTGTTTTTT. It is translated as CASSRASGRTSGELFF.

This chain connects TRBV7-9 to TRBJ2-2; 8 bases are shared with TRBD1. CDR3 length: 18 amino acids. Looked up from germline, CDR1 is SEHNR and CDR2 is FQNEAQ (reference sequence). The ends lost 1 base at V and 4 bases at J; junction bases unmatched: 11. The CDR3 nucleotides are TGTGCCAGCAGCTTAGTTGGGACCGCAGGGGGCTCCACCGGGGAGCTGTTTTTT. Protein sequence: CASSLVGTAGGSTGELFF.

The chain couples TRBV29-1 to TRBJ2-1, with TRBD2 matching 9 bases. CDR1 and CDR2 from the germline V gene are SQVTM and ANQGSEA. The CDR3 totals 15 residues. V gave up 0 bases and J gave up 4 bases; unmatched junction bases: 4. The CDR3 DNA reads TGCAGCGTTGAAGATCCTAGCGGGGAATACAATGAGCAGTTCTTC. Protein: CSVEDPSGEYNEQFF.

The genes are TRBV2 and TRBJ2-1, with D perhaps matching TRBD1 (5 bases). The V end was cut by 8 bases, the J end by 6 bases, with 17 bases between. The CDR3 sequence is 14 residues long. In germline, CDR1 is SNHLY, CDR2 FYNNEI. CDR3 DNA sequence: TGTGCCAGCGGCGAAAGGGGTCTACCCAATGAGCAGTTCTTC. Protein product: CASGERGLPNEQFF.

This chain's CDR3 is CASSFRLGSSYNEQFF. In DNA, the CDR3 is TGCGCCAGCAGCTTTAGATTGGGGAGCTCCTACAATGAGCAGTTCTTC. The V and J genes are TRBV10-1 and TRBJ2-1; TRBD2 is a possible D gene (5 bases). This CDR3 has 16 amino acids. Trimming took 6 bases from V and 0 from J, leaving 15 bases between them. Germline V gene lookup returns CDR1 WNHNN and CDR2 SYGVQD (reference sequence).

The chain recombines TRBV7-3 with TRBJ2-3; no clear D gene. V lost 5 bases and J lost 4, with 7 bases in between. Germline V gene sequence: CDR1 SGHTA, CDR2 FQGTGA. This CDR3 comprises 12 residues. This CDR3 is CASSLLPDTQYF. CDR3 sequence (DNA): TGTGCCAGCAGCCTACTCCCAGATACGCAGTATTTT.

This rearrangement joins TRBV29-1 to TRBJ1-3; D perhaps matches TRBD1 (6 bases). The CDR3 covers 14 residues. V was clipped by 5 bases and J by 0 bases, with 11 bases between them. From germline, CDR1 is SQVTM and CDR2 ANQGSEA. The chain's CDR3 is CSVPTGFSGNTIYF. The CDR3 coding sequence is TGCAGCGTTCCTACAGGGTTCTCTGGAAACACCATATATTTT.

V and J are TRBV15 and TRBJ2-2; D might be TRBD2 (6 bases). There are 12 residues in the CDR3. The germline gives CDR1 LNHNV, CDR2 YYDKDF (reference sequence). V was shortened by 5 bases and J by 5 bases, with 6 bases between the two germline ends. The CDR3 bases are TGTGCCACCAGCGGGGGGACCGGGGAGCTGTTTTTT. As protein: CATSGGTGELFF.

A note on this clone: A read error may account for a junction end that differs from germline. The rearrangement joins TRBV4-2 to TRBJ2-5, with D possibly matching TRBD2 (5 bases). CDR3 size: 13 residues. From germline, CDR1 is LGHNA and CDR2 YNFKEQ. The CDR3 nucleotides are TGTGCCAGTAGCCCGGGGTTCCGAGAGACCCAGTACTTC. It specifies CASSPGFRETQYF.

The chain uses TRBV4-3 and TRBJ2-5, with D possibly being TRBD2 (6 bases). The CDR3 length is 17 residues. CDR1 LGHNA and CDR2 YSLEER come from the germline V gene. Trimming shortened V by 0 bases and J by 4 bases, and 18 bases separated the two germline ends. The DNA of the CDR3 is TGCGCCAGCAGCCAAGATGTGGCGGGCTTGGGGGGAGAGACCCAGTACTTC. This sequence encodes CASSQDVAGLGGETQYF.

This clone was recorded a few times. The chain couples TRBV5-4 to TRBJ2-2, with 9 positions matching TRBD1. Germline V gene lookup returns CDR1 SGHNT and CDR2 YYREEE (reference sequence). V shed 4 bases, J shed 2 bases, and the junction held 6 bases outside the gene matches. There are 16 residues in the CDR3. The CDR3 DNA follows: TGTGCCAGCAGCGGCCGGGACAGGGAAAACACCGGGGAGCTGTTTTTT. Residues: CASSGRDRENTGELFF.

The V and J genes are TRBV21-1 and TRBJ1-5. TRBV21-1 represents a pseudogene. The CDR3 loop spans 17 amino acids. The CDR3 loop reads CASSKGQWDFSNQPQHF. CDR3 nucleotides: TGTGCCAGCAGCAAAGGACAGTGGGACTTTAGCAATCAGCCCCAGCATTTT.

V usage is TRBV29-1 and J usage is TRBJ2-2, with D unresolved. The V and J ends lost 4 bases and 11 bases respectively, with 8 bases between them. CDR1 and CDR2 from the germline V gene are SQVTM and ANQGSEA. This CDR3 spans 10 amino acids. Here the CDR3 DNA reads TGCAGCGTTGGACTCCTCGAGCTGTTTTTT. Translating gives CSVGLLELFF.

Concerning this clone itself: Here the CDR3 omits its conserved ending phenylalanine or tryptophan, so a read error is the likely source. V usage is TRBV29-1 and J usage is TRBJ1-2, with 11 bases matching TRBD1. The CDR3 has 12 amino acids. J gave up 6 bases and V 7 bases, and 4 bases lay outside the gene matches. The germline V gene encodes CDR1 SQVTM and CDR2 ANQGSEA. The CDR3 is CSGGGQGDGYTL. The DNA of the CDR3 is TGCAGCGGGGGGGGACAGGGGGATGGCTACACCCTC.

V gene TRBV7-6 combines with J gene TRBJ2-1; 9 positions match TRBD2. The CDR3 extends over 14 amino acids. Germline V gene sequence: CDR1 SGHVS, CDR2 FNYEAQ. V lost 1 base to trimming and J lost 8 bases; unmatched junction nucleotides: 3. The CDR3 DNA is TGTGCCAGCAGCTTAGTATCTAGCGGGGATGAGCAGTTCTTC. Amino acid sequence: CASSLVSSGDEQFF.

The chain has TRBV5-1 and TRBJ2-1; D remains unclear. Trimming removed 4 bases at V and 1 base at J, with 9 bases between. This CDR3 spans 14 amino acids. The germline V gene encodes CDR1 SGHRS and CDR2 YFSETQ. The CDR3, as DNA: TGCGCCAGCAGCGTGGGTCTGTCCTACAATGAGCAGTTCTTC. Residues: CASSVGLSYNEQFF.

V is TRBV6-5 and J is TRBJ2-7; D may be TRBD2 (5 bases). The CDR3 runs 14 residues. Germline V gives CDR1 MNHEY, CDR2 SVGAGI. V was clipped by 0 bases and J by 1 base, with 7 bases between them. The DNA of the CDR3 is TGTGCCAGCAGTTACTCGAGGGATTCCTACGAGCAGTACTTC. This codes for CASSYSRDSYEQYF.

This clone was picked up a small number of times. The chain has TRBV19 and TRBJ1-1; D is unresolved. V shed 7 bases and J shed 8 bases, with 17 bases lying between them. This CDR3 has 13 amino acids. In germline, CDR1 is LNHDA, CDR2 SQIVND (reference sequence). CDR3 protein: CASTELIVKEAFF. CDR3 DNA sequence: TGTGCCAGTACCGAGCTGATAGTCAAGGAAGCTTTCTTT. Looking up the rest from reference TRBV19 and TRBJ1-1 gives the full variable domain: DGGITQSPKYLFRKEGQNVTLSCEQNLNHDAMYWYRQDPGQGLRLIYYSQIVNDFQKGDIAEGYSVSREKKESFPLTVTSAQKNPTAFYLCASTELIVKEAFFGQGTRLTVV.